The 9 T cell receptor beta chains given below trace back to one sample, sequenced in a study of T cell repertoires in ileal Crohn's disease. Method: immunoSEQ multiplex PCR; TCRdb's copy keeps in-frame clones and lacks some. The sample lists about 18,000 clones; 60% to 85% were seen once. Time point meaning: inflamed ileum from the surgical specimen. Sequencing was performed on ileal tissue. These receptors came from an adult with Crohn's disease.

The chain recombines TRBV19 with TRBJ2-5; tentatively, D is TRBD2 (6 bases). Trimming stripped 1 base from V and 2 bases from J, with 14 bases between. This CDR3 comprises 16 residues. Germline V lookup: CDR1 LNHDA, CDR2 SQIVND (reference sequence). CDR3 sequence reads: CASSIGGGHLQETQYF. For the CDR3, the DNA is TGTGCCAGTAGTATAGGAGGAGGGCACCTACAAGAGACCCAGTACTTC. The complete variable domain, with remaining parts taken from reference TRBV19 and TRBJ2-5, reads DGGITQSPKYLFRKEGQNVTLSCEQNLNHDAMYWYRQDPGQGLRLIYYSQIVNDFQKGDIAEGYSVSREKKESFPLTVTSAQKNPTAFYLCASSIGGGHLQETQYFGPGTRLLVL.

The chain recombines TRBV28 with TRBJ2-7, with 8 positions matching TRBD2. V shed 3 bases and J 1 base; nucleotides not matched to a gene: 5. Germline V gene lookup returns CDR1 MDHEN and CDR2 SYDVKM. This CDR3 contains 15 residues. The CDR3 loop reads CASSLGVAGSYEQYF. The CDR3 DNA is TGTGCCAGCAGTTTGGGGGTAGCGGGGTCCTACGAGCAGTACTTC.

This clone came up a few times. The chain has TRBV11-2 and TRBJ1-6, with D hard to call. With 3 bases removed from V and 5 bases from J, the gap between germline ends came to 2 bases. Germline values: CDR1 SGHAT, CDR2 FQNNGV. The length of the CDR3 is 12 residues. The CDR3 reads CASSLNNSPLHF. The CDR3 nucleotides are TGTGCCAGCAGCTTGAATAATTCACCCCTCCACTTT.

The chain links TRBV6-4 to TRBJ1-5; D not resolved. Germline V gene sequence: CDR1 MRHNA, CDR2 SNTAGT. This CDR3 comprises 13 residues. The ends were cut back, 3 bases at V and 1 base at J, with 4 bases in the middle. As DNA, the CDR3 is TGTGCCAGCAGTGAGACCAGCAATCAGCCCCAGCATTTT. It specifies CASSETSNQPQHF.

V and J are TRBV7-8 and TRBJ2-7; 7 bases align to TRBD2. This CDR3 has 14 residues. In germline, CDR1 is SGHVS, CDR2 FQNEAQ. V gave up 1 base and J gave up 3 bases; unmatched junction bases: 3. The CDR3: CASSLGGGYYEQYF. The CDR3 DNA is TGTGCCAGCAGCTTAGGGGGGGGTTACTACGAGCAGTACTTC.

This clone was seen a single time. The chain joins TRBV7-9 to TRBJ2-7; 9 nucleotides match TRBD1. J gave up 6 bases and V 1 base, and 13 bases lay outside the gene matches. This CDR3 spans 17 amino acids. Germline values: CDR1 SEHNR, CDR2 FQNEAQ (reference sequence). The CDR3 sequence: CASSLVFGPGTGSEQYF. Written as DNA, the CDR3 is TGTGCCAGCAGCTTAGTATTCGGGCCCGGGACAGGGAGCGAGCAGTACTTC.

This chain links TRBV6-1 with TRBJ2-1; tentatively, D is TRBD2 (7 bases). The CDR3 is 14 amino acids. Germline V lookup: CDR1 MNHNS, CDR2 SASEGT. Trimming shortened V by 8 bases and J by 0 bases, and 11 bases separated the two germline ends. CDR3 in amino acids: CASQGGGSYNEQFF. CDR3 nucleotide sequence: TGTGCCAGCCAGGGAGGGGGCTCCTACAATGAGCAGTTCTTC.

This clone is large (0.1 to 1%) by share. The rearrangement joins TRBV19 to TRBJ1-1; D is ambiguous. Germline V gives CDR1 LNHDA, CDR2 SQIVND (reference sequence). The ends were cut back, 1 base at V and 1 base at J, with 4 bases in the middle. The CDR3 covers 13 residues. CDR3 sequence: CASSIGQNTEAFF. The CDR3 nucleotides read TGTGCCAGTAGTATAGGGCAGAACACTGAAGCTTTCTTT. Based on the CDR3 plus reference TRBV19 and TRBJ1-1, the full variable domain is DGGITQSPKYLFRKEGQNVTLSCEQNLNHDAMYWYRQDPGQGLRLIYYSQIVNDFQKGDIAEGYSVSREKKESFPLTVTSAQKNPTAFYLCASSIGQNTEAFFGQGTRLTVV.

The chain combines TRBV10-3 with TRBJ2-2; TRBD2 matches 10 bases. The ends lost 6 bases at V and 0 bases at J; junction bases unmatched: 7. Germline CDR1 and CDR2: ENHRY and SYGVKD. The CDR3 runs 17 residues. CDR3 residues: CAISLRTSGSNTGELFF. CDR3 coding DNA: TGTGCCATCAGCCTCAGGACTAGCGGCTCGAACACCGGGGAGCTGTTTTTT.